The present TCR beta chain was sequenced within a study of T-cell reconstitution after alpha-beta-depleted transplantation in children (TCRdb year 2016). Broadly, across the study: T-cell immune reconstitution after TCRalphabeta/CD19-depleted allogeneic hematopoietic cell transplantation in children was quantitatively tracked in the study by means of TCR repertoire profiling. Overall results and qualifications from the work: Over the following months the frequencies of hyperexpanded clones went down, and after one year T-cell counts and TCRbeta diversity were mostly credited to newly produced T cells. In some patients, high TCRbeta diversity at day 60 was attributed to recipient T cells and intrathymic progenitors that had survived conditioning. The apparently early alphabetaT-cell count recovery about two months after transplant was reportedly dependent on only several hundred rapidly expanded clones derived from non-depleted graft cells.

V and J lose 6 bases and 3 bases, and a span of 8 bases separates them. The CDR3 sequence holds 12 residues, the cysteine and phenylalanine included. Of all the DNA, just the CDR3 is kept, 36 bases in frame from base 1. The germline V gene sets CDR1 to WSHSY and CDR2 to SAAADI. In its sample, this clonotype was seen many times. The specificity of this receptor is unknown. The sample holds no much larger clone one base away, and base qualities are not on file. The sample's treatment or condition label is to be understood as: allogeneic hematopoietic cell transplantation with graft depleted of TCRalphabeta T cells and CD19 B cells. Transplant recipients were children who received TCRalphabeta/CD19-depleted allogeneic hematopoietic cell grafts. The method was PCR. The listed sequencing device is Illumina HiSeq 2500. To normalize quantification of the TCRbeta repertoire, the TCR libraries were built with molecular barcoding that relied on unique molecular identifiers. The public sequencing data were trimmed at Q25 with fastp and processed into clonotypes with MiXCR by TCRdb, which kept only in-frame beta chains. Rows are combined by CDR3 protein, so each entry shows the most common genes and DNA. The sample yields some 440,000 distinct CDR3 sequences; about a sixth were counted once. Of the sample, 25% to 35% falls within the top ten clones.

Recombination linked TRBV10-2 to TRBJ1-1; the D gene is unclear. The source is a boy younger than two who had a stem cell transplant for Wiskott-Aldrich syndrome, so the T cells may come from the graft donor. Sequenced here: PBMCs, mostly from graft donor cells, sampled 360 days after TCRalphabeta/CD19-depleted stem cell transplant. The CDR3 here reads CASRDSDTEAFF. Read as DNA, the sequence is TGCGCCAGCAGGGACTCCGACACTGAAGCTTTCTTT.